This TCR beta chain came from a study of blood T cells in healthy people across ages. Germline-derived CDR1 and CDR2 are SGHTA and FQGNSA. The CDR3 extends over 15 amino acids. Trimming removed 5 bases at V and 11 bases at J, with 24 bases between. A second PCR, run for about 7 to 11 cycles, used a sample-barcoded 5' primer plus a J-beta primer mix. Every cDNA was tagged by a template-switch adaptor with 12 random nucleotides. TCRdb passed the 5' RACE reads through MiXCR, listing each CDR3 protein once. The sample has 710,000 or so distinct CDR3 sequences; approximately 22% are singletons. The chain carries TRBV7-2 and TRBJ2-5; D is possibly TRBD2 (6 bases). Material: blood. The sequence derives from a man in his 70s in good health. The CDR3 spells CASSALQRVSGVQYF. The CDR3 DNA follows: TGTGCCAGCAGCGCCTTACAGCGGGTCTCAGGCGTGCAGTACTTC.